A selection of T cell receptor beta chains follows, all from one sample in a study of blood T cell repertoires in COVID-19. Libraries were prepared by immunoSEQ multiplex PCR; TCRdb keeps only in-frame clonotypes and omits some of them. The sample includes roughly 350,000 clones, about 90% seen only once; the top ten take about 6.3%. The sample comprised peripheral blood. All receptors derive from a woman aged 45 to 65 with COVID-19, enrolled during active disease. The CDR3 runs from the conserved cysteine through the conserved F or W. The D gene is left open where the match is weak. Clone size is shown for a subset of rows, as once, few, many or a class of expanded clone.

j_gene: TRBJ2-2
d_gene: TRBD2
v_gene: TRBV7-3
abundance: .
CDR3nt: TGTGCCAGCAGCTTAAAATCGGCTAGCGGGAGGTTCGGGGAGCTGTTTTTT
CDR3aa: CASSLKSASGRFGELFF

j_gene: TRBJ1-1
d_gene: .
v_gene: TRBV13
abundance: .
CDR3nt: TGTGCCAGCAGCAATGGGGGGGGAAAGTTCAACACTGAAGCTTTCTTT
CDR3aa: CASSNGGGKFNTEAFF

j_gene: TRBJ2-5
d_gene: TRBD2
v_gene: TRBV5-1
abundance: .
CDR3nt: TGCGCCAGCAGCTTGGCCGGGACTAGCGGGAGCGGAGAGACCCAGTACTTC
CDR3aa: CASSLAGTSGSGETQYF

j_gene: TRBJ1-1
d_gene: TRBD1
v_gene: TRBV19
abundance: .
CDR3nt: TGTGCCAGTAGTAAGGGACAGCCAGTTACCAACACTGAAGCTTTCTTT
CDR3aa: CASSKGQPVTNTEAFF

j_gene: TRBJ2-1
d_gene: .
v_gene: TRBV19
abundance: .
CDR3nt: TGTGCCAGTAGTATAGCTGGGACACACAATGAGCAGTTCTTC
CDR3aa: CASSIAGTHNEQFF

j_gene: TRBJ2-5
d_gene: .
v_gene: TRBV24-1
abundance: .
CDR3nt: TGTGCCACCAGTGACGGGGTGCAGGGGACGCGGGAGACCCAGTACTTC
CDR3aa: CATSDGVQGTRETQYF

j_gene: TRBJ1-2
d_gene: TRBD1
v_gene: TRBV18
abundance: .
CDR3nt: TGTGCCAGCTCACCCCAATCTACAGGGGTAGGGGGCTACACCTTC
CDR3aa: CASSPQSTGVGGYTF

j_gene: TRBJ2-7
d_gene: TRBD2
v_gene: TRBV9
abundance: .
CDR3nt: TGTGCCAGCAGCCCACAGACTAGCGGGGCCTACGAGCAGTACTTC
CDR3aa: CASSPQTSGAYEQYF

j_gene: TRBJ1-5
d_gene: .
v_gene: TRBV28
abundance: .
CDR3nt: TGTGCCAGCAGTTTTTTAGCCTACAGCAATCAGCCCCAGCATTTT
CDR3aa: CASSFLAYSNQPQHF

j_gene: TRBJ2-5
d_gene: TRBD2
v_gene: TRBV7-9
abundance: .
CDR3nt: TGTGCCAGCAGCTCCGGGACTAGCGGAGAGACCCAGTACTTC
CDR3aa: CASSSGTSGETQYF

j_gene: TRBJ2-7
d_gene: TRBD2
v_gene: TRBV4-1
abundance: few
CDR3nt: TGCGCCAGCAGCCAAGAACCGCCTAGCGGGTATTCTATCTCCTACGAGCAGTACTTC
CDR3aa: CASSQEPPSGYSISYEQYF

j_gene: TRBJ1-6
d_gene: TRBD1
v_gene: TRBV5-3
abundance: once
CDR3nt: TGTGCCAGAAGCACGTCCCGGGACAGGGGGGTCTCACCCCTCCACTTT
CDR3aa: CARSTSRDRGVSPLHF

j_gene: TRBJ2-7
d_gene: TRBD1
v_gene: TRBV29-1
abundance: once
CDR3nt: TGCAGCCTCACGATAGAGACAGGGTCCTACGAGCAGTACTTC
CDR3aa: CSLTIETGSYEQYF

j_gene: TRBJ2-7
d_gene: .
v_gene: TRBV6-7
abundance: .
CDR3nt: TGTGCCAGCAGTACCAATAACAGAGAACCCTACGAGCAGTACTTC
CDR3aa: CASSTNNREPYEQYF

j_gene: TRBJ1-1
d_gene: TRBD1
v_gene: TRBV7-8
abundance: .
CDR3nt: TGTGCCAGCAGCTTAAGGGACAGGGGTTTTAACACTGAAGCTTTCTTT
CDR3aa: CASSLRDRGFNTEAFF

j_gene: TRBJ1-1
d_gene: TRBD1
v_gene: TRBV7-6
abundance: once
CDR3nt: TGTGCCAGCAGCTTGACAGGGCTCCGGAGCACTGAAGCTTTCTTT
CDR3aa: CASSLTGLRSTEAFF

j_gene: TRBJ2-1
d_gene: .
v_gene: TRBV5-1
abundance: .
CDR3nt: TGCGCCAGCAGCCGGGGAAATTCCTACAATGAGCAGTTCTTC
CDR3aa: CASSRGNSYNEQFF

j_gene: TRBJ2-3
d_gene: .
v_gene: TRBV27
abundance: .
CDR3nt: TGTGCCAGCAGTCCTAGGGGTGTAAGTACAGATACGCAGTATTTT
CDR3aa: CASSPRGVSTDTQYF

j_gene: TRBJ2-1
d_gene: TRBD1
v_gene: TRBV5-4
abundance: .
CDR3nt: TGTGCCAGCAGCTTCAAGGGACAGGGGACGTCTGAGCAGTTCTTC
CDR3aa: CASSFKGQGTSEQFF

j_gene: TRBJ1-1
d_gene: TRBD1
v_gene: TRBV5-4
abundance: .
CDR3nt: TGTGCCAGCAGCCCACAGACAGGGGAGCGGAACACTGAAGCTTTCTTT
CDR3aa: CASSPQTGERNTEAFF

j_gene: TRBJ2-7
d_gene: TRBD2
v_gene: TRBV4-3
abundance: .
CDR3nt: TGCGCCAGCAGCCAGGAGACACACGGGGGGGGAGAGCAGTACTTC
CDR3aa: CASSQETHGGGEQYF

j_gene: TRBJ2-1
d_gene: TRBD1
v_gene: TRBV5-1
abundance: .
CDR3nt: TGCGCCAGCAGCCGAGAGGACAGGGCCAGTGAGCAGTTCTTC
CDR3aa: CASSREDRASEQFF

j_gene: TRBJ2-2
d_gene: .
v_gene: TRBV6-2/TRBV6-3
abundance: .
CDR3nt: TGTGCCAGCAGTACCACCGGGGCGGGAAATGCCGGGGAGCTGTTTTTT
CDR3aa: CASSTTGAGNAGELFF

j_gene: TRBJ2-5
d_gene: TRBD1
v_gene: TRBV7-6
abundance: .
CDR3nt: TGTGCCAGCAGCCGGGACCCGGGACAGGGTCAAGAGACCCAGTACTTC
CDR3aa: CASSRDPGQGQETQYF

j_gene: TRBJ1-1
d_gene: .
v_gene: TRBV7-3
abundance: .
CDR3nt: TGTGCCAGCAGCCCACAACGATCAGGGTCCGCCACTGAAGCTTTCTTT
CDR3aa: CASSPQRSGSATEAFF

j_gene: TRBJ2-5
d_gene: TRBD2
v_gene: TRBV7-9
abundance: .
CDR3nt: TGTGCCAGCAGCCCCGGGACTAGCGGGAGGGCCGTGGAGACCCAGTACTTC
CDR3aa: CASSPGTSGRAVETQYF

j_gene: TRBJ2-7
d_gene: .
v_gene: TRBV21-1
abundance: .
CDR3nt: TGTGCCAGCAGCAGGCCAGGGAGGAGTAGCTCCTACGAGCAGTACTTC
CDR3aa: CASSRPGRSSSYEQYF

j_gene: TRBJ2-1
d_gene: TRBD2
v_gene: TRBV2
abundance: once
CDR3nt: TGTGCCAGCAGTGAGACTAGCGGGAGGTCCCATGAGCAGTTCTTC
CDR3aa: CASSETSGRSHEQFF